This TCR beta chain was recorded in a study of cytomegalovirus exposure and HLA in healthy donors. Both 60 Vbeta primers and 13 Jbeta primers went into the PCR. The protocol was immunoSEQ multiplex PCR, while the TCRdb copy is restricted to in-frame clones and leaves out a portion. This table holds around 180,000 clones, around 85% found once. Nominal health characterized the donors when sampled, though unrecorded immune exposures were likely. Specimen: PBMCs. The TCR sequence derives from a boy aged 2 to 10 in good health and CMV-seronegative.

The CDR3, as DNA: TGTGCCAGCAGCTCTGGGGGGGGGCCGGTCACAGATACGCAGTATTTT. Protein: CASSSGGGPVTDTQYF. This chain uses TRBV5-8 with TRBJ2-3; D may be TRBD2 (7 bases). Germline V CDR1 and CDR2: SGHTS, YDEGEE. V lost 3 bases and J lost 2, with 16 bases in between. The CDR3 is 16 residues long. The full variable domain, completed using reference TRBV5-8 and TRBJ2-3, is EAGVTQSPTHLIKTRGQQATLRCSPISGHTSVYWYQQALGLGLQFLLWYDEGEERNRGNFPPRFSGRQFPNYSSELNVNALELEDSALYLCASSSGGGPVTDTQYFGPGTRLTVL.